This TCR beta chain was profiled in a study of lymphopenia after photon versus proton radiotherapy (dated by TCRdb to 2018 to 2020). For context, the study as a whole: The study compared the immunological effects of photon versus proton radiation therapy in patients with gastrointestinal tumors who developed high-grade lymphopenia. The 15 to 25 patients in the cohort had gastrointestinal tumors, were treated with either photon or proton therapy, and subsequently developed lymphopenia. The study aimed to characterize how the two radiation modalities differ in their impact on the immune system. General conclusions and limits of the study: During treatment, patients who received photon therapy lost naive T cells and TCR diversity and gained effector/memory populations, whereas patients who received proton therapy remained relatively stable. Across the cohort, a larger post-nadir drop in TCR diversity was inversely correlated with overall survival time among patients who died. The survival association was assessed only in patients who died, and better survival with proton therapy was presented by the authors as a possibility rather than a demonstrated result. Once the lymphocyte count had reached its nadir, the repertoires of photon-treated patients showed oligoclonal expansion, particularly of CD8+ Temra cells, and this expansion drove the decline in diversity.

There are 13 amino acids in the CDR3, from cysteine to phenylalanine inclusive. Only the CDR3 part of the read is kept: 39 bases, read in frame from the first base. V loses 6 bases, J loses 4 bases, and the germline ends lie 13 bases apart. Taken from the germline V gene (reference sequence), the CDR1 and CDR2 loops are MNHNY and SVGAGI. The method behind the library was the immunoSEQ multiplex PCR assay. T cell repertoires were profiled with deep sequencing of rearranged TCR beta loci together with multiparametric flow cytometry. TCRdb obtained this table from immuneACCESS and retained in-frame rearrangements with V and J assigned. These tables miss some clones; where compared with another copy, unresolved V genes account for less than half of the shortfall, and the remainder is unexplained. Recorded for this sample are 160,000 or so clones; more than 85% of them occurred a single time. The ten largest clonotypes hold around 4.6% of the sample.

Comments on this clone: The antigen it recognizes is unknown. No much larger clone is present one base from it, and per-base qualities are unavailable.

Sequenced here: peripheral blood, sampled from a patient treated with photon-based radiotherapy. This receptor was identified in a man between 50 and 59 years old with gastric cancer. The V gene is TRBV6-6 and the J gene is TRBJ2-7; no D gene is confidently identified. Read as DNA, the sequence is TGTGCCAGCAGCCGACCAGGCCTATACGAGCAGTACTTC. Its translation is CASSRPGLYEQYF.